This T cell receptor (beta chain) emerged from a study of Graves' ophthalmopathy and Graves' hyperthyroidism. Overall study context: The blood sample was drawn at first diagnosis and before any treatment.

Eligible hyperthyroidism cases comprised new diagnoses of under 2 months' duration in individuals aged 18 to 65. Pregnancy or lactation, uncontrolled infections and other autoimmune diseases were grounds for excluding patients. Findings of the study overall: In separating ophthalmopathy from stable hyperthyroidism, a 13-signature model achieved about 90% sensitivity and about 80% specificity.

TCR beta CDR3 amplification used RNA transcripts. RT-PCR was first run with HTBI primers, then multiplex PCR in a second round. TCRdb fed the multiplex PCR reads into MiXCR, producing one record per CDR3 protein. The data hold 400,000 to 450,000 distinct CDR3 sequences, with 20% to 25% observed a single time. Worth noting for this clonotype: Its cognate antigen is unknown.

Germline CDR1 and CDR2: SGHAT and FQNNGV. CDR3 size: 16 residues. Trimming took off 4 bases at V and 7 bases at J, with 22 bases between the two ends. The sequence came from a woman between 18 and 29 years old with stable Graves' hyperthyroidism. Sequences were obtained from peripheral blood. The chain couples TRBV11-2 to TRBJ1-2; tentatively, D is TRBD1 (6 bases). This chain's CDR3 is CASSSRESSGVGGYTF. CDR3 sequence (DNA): TGTGCCAGCAGCTCCCGGGAGAGTTCAGGGGTTGGTGGCTACACCTTC.